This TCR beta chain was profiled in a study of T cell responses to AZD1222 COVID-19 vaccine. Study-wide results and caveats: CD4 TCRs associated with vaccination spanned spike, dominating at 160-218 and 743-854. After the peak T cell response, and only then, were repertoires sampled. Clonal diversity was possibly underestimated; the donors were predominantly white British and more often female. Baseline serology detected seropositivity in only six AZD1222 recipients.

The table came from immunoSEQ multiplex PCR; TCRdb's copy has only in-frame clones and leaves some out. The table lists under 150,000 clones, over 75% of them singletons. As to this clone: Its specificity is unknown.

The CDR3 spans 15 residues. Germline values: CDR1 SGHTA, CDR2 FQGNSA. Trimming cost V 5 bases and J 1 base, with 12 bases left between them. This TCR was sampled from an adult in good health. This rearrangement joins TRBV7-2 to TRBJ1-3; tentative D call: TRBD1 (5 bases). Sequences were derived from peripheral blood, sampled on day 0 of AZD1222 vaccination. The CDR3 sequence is CASSPDRTSGNTIYF. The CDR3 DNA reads TGTGCCAGCAGCCCCGACAGAACTTCTGGAAACACCATATATTTT.